These 17 T cell receptor beta chains were sequenced from one sample in a study of cytomegalovirus exposure and HLA in healthy donors. PCR employed 60 Vbeta and 13 Jbeta primers. The method was immunoSEQ multiplex PCR; TCRdb's version includes in-frame clones alone and lacks a portion of them. This sample has 100,000 to 150,000 clones, with around three quarters found just once. The sample consisted of PBMCs. All receptors come from a woman aged 45 to 65 in good health and CMV-seronegative.

The rearrangement uses TRBV7-2 and TRBJ1-2, with D possibly being TRBD1 (5 bases). V was trimmed by 5 bases and J by 4 bases, leaving 20 bases between them. Germline V gene sequence: CDR1 SGHTA, CDR2 FQGNSA. CDR3 length equals 16 residues. CDR3 sequence reads: CASSLNGGSSSYGYTF. Written as DNA, the CDR3 is TGTGCCAGCAGCCTAAACGGGGGTTCTTCAAGCTATGGCTACACCTTC.

This clone was picked up one time. The rearrangement joins TRBV7-6 to TRBJ2-1; TRBD1 aligns across 8 bases. CDR3 length: 17 amino acids. The trim removed 1 base at V and 0 bases at J, leaving 5 bases unmatched. Germline values: CDR1 SGHVS, CDR2 FNYEAQ. CDR3 loop: CASSLVFRGPSYNEQFF. The DNA for the CDR3 is TGTGCCAGCAGCTTAGTATTCAGGGGGCCCTCCTACAATGAGCAGTTCTTC.

V usage is TRBV11-2 and J usage is TRBJ1-1; no clear D gene. Per the germline V gene, CDR1 is SGHAT and CDR2 is FQNNGV. The CDR3 loop spans 14 amino acids. The V and J ends lost 3 bases and 6 bases respectively, with 14 bases between them. The CDR3 DNA follows: TGTGCCAGCAGCTTCCACGCCCAGGCCGCTGAAGCTTTCTTT. It encodes CASSFHAQAAEAFF.

The rearrangement links TRBV28 to TRBJ2-7; TRBD1 matches 8 bases. The CDR3 length is 15 residues. The V segment lost 4 bases and the J segment 6 bases; nucleotides outside the gene matches: 11. Germline V gives CDR1 MDHEN, CDR2 SYDVKM. The CDR3 here is CASSYYMTGVSEQYF. The CDR3 nucleotides read TGTGCCAGCAGTTACTACATGACAGGGGTCAGCGAGCAGTACTTC.

This chain links TRBV7-3 with TRBJ2-7, with TRBD2 identical over 10 bases. Germline values: CDR1 SGHTA, CDR2 FQGTGA. This CDR3 is 14 amino acids long. The V gene end was trimmed by 4 bases and the J gene end by 2 bases; junction bases not matched to a gene: 2. Written as DNA, the CDR3 is TGTGCCAGCAGCTCAGCGGGAGGGCCCTACGAGCAGTACTTC. Amino acid sequence: CASSSAGGPYEQYF.

This chain links TRBV19 with TRBJ1-4, with a possible D match to TRBD1 (6 bases). Germline V CDR1 and CDR2: LNHDA, SQIVND (reference sequence). Trimming stripped 9 bases from V and 4 bases from J, with 21 bases between. The length of the CDR3 is 16 residues. The CDR3 DNA reads TGTGCCAGCCCATCAAACGGACAGAACTTTAATGAAAAACTGTTTTTT. Residues: CASPSNGQNFNEKLFF.

The gene calls are TRBV28 and TRBJ2-7; tentative D call: TRBD2 (5 bases). Germline V CDR1 and CDR2: MDHEN, SYDVKM. Trimming took 2 bases from V and 7 from J, leaving 15 bases between them. CDR3 length equals 14 residues. The CDR3, as DNA: TGTGCCAGCAGTTTAGGCCCGGGGTATCGGGAGCAGTACTTC. It specifies CASSLGPGYREQYF.

The chain's CDR3 is CASSLTGARNEKLFF. CDR3 sequence (DNA): TGTGCCAGCAGTTTAACAGGGGCCAGAAATGAAAAACTGTTTTTT. This chain links TRBV6-6 with TRBJ1-4; 7 bases line up with TRBD1. Trimming cost V 4 bases and J 5 bases; bases outside gene matches: 7. CDR1 and CDR2 (germline): MNHNY, SVGAGI (reference sequence). CDR3 length: 15 residues.

A single count supports this clone. V and J are TRBV10-3 and TRBJ2-7, with D perhaps TRBD2 (6 bases). CDR1 is ENHRY, CDR2 SYGVKD, per germline. V was cut by 3 bases and J by 7 bases, with 16 bases left in between. The CDR3 consists of 14 residues. CDR3 region: CAISDDGSLVEQYF. The CDR3, as DNA: TGTGCCATCAGTGACGACGGGAGTCTGGTAGAGCAGTACTTC.

The chain couples TRBV29-1 to TRBJ1-2, with D possibly matching TRBD1 (5 bases). The CDR3 sequence is 12 residues long. Germline CDR1 and CDR2: SQVTM and ANQGSEA. V was trimmed by 7 bases and J by 4 bases, leaving 13 bases between them. In DNA, the CDR3 is TGCAGCGCCGATCCTAGGGGCTATGGCTACACCTTC. Its translation: CSADPRGYGYTF.

The V call is TRBV5-4, the J call TRBJ2-5; unclear D gene. The germline V and J ends were trimmed by 0 bases and 2 bases, with 5 bases remaining between them. The germline CDR1 and CDR2 sequences are SGHNT and YYREEE (reference sequence). The CDR3 consists of 13 residues. CDR3 sequence reads: CASSLDFQETQYF. DNA for the CDR3: TGTGCCAGCAGCTTGGACTTTCAAGAGACCCAGTACTTC.

This chain connects TRBV30 to TRBJ1-4, with D perhaps matching TRBD1 (6 bases). This CDR3 spans 17 amino acids. Deletions cut 2 bases from V and 2 bases from J, with 18 bases between. CDR1 is GTSNPN and CDR2 is SVGIG in the germline V gene (reference sequence). This CDR3 reads CAWSPGGGGWTNEKLFF. CDR3 nucleotides: TGTGCCTGGAGTCCCGGGGGGGGCGGATGGACTAATGAAAAACTGTTTTTT.

The chain uses TRBV28 and TRBJ2-1; 14 nucleotides align to TRBD2. The CDR3 length is 18 residues. The germline CDR1 and CDR2 sequences are MDHEN and SYDVKM. V shed 8 bases, J shed 2 bases, and the junction held 11 bases outside the gene matches. The CDR3 bases are TGTGCCAGCCCACCTTACGGGACTAGCGGGAGCACCTACAATGAGCAGTTCTTC. Amino acid sequence: CASPPYGTSGSTYNEQFF. Variable domain in full (rest from reference TRBV28 and TRBJ2-1): DVKVTQSSRYLVKRTGEKVFLECVQDMDHENMFWYRQDPGLGLRLIYFSYDVKMKEKGDIPEGYSVSREKKERFSLILESASTNQTSMYLCASPPYGTSGSTYNEQFFGPGTRLTVL.

This chain connects TRBV28 to TRBJ1-1; 9 nucleotides agree with TRBD1. This CDR3 spans 13 amino acids. CDR1 MDHEN and CDR2 SYDVKM come from the germline V gene. V shed 10 bases and J 8 bases; nucleotides not matched to a gene: 11. The CDR3: CATLGGTGREAFF. The CDR3 coding sequence is TGTGCCACCTTGGGCGGGACAGGGAGAGAAGCTTTCTTT.

The rearrangement joins TRBV27 to TRBJ2-7, with D maybe TRBD1 (5 bases). The V end lost 6 bases, the J end lost 1 base, and 19 bases lay between the germline ends. The germline CDR1 and CDR2 sequences are MNHEY and SMNVEV (reference sequence). The CDR3 is made up of 16 amino acids. DNA of the CDR3: TGTGCCAGCAGCCCCAACCAGGGCTTTGGTTCCTACGAGCAGTACTTC. It specifies CASSPNQGFGSYEQYF.

V is TRBV7-8 and J is TRBJ2-4; 8 positions agree with TRBD1. Germline trimming cut 5 bases from V and 9 bases from J; bases unmatched to any gene: 9. Germline V lookup: CDR1 SGHVS, CDR2 FQNEAQ. The CDR3 is 14 amino acids. This CDR3 is CASSQQGGGGIQYF. Here the CDR3 DNA reads TGTGCCAGCAGCCAACAGGGGGGTGGTGGCATTCAGTACTTC.

The chain joins TRBV27 to TRBJ2-5; 8 nucleotides align to TRBD1. CDR3 length equals 14 residues. V shed 3 bases, J shed 5 bases, and the junction held 5 bases outside the gene matches. Germline assignment: CDR1 MNHEY and CDR2 SMNVEV (reference sequence). CDR3 amino acids: CASSLGQARETQYF. The CDR3 DNA is TGTGCCAGCAGTTTGGGACAGGCAAGGGAGACCCAGTACTTC.